Below, 22 T cell receptor beta chains from the same sample are listed, as sequenced in a study of cytomegalovirus exposure and HLA in healthy donors. Primers included in the PCR were 60 Vbeta and 13 Jbeta primers. Method: immunoSEQ multiplex PCR; TCRdb's copy keeps in-frame clones and lacks some. Of a few hundred thousand clones listed, 70% to 85% are singletons. Sequenced sample: PBMCs. These receptors were taken from a girl aged 2-10 years in good health and CMV-seronegative.

This clone showed up just a few times. V usage is TRBV28 and J usage is TRBJ2-5; 8 bases fit TRBD2. Unmatched junction bases numbered 3, after V lost 8 bases and J lost 1 base. The germline gives CDR1 MDHEN, CDR2 SYDVKM. This CDR3 is built from 13 residues. Here the CDR3 DNA reads TGTGCCAGCCGGGCGGGGGGCCAAGAGACCCAGTACTTC. It specifies CASRAGGQETQYF.

In this sample, this clone turned up once. This chain connects TRBV10-3 to TRBJ2-3; D perhaps matches TRBD1 (6 bases). The germline V and J ends were trimmed by 2 bases and 7 bases, with 10 bases remaining between them. CDR3 length equals 13 residues. Germline V CDR1 and CDR2: ENHRY, SYGVKD. The CDR3 bases are TGTGCCATCAGTGAGGGACAGTCCTATACGCAGTATTTT. Protein product: CAISEGQSYTQYF.

V usage is TRBV7-8 and J usage is TRBJ1-2; TRBD1 is a possible D gene (5 bases). The V and J ends lost 5 bases and 3 bases respectively, with 13 bases between them. The CDR3 has 14 residues. Germline V CDR1 and CDR2: SGHVS, FQNEAQ. The CDR3, as DNA: TGTGCCAGCAGCAGACAAGGGGCCTACTATGGCTACACCTTC. Its translation is CASSRQGAYYGYTF.

This chain's CDR3 is CASSVTLNTGELFF. In DNA, the CDR3 is TGTGCCAGCAGTGTGACTCTCAACACCGGGGAGCTGTTTTTT. The chain employs TRBV2 and TRBJ2-2; no definite D call. The ends were cut back, 4 bases at V and 2 bases at J, with 8 bases in the middle. CDR3 length: 14 residues. Germline loops: CDR1 SNHLY, CDR2 FYNNEI. Together with reference TRBV2 and TRBJ2-2, the CDR3 gives the full variable domain: EPEVTQTPSHQVTQMGQEVILRCVPISNHLYFYWYRQILGQKVEFLVSFYNNEISEKSEIFDDQFSVERPDGSNFTLKIRSTKLEDSAMYFCASSVTLNTGELFFGEGSRLTVL.

This chain links TRBV5-4 with TRBJ2-1; TRBD2 agrees at 8 bases. The ends lost 0 bases at V and 13 bases at J; junction bases unmatched: 3. Germline values: CDR1 SGHNT, CDR2 YYREEE (reference sequence). The CDR3 sequence is 12 residues long. In DNA, the CDR3 is TGTGCCAGCAGCTTGGCGCGGGAGGACCAGTTCTTC. This codes for CASSLAREDQFF.

This clone appeared a single time. The genes are TRBV6-5 and TRBJ1-1; 7 bases are a match to TRBD1. The germline CDR1 and CDR2 sequences are MNHEY and SVGAGI. The CDR3 runs 14 residues. Trimming at V came to 6 bases and at J to 3 bases, leaving 7 bases not matched to a gene. DNA of the CDR3: TGTGCCAGCAGATGGGACAGTAAGGACACTGAAGCTTTCTTT. Residues: CASRWDSKDTEAFF.

This clone appeared a few times. The chain couples TRBV5-1 to TRBJ2-1; 8 bases are shared with TRBD2. After removal of 5 bases from V and 7 bases from J, the junction contained 11 bases not matched to a gene. CDR3 length equals 15 residues. Germline CDR1 is SGHRS and CDR2 is YFSETQ. Here the CDR3 reads CASRLAGGGLNEQFF. CDR3 sequence (DNA): TGCGCCAGCAGACTCGCGGGGGGCGGGCTTAATGAGCAGTTCTTC. The entire variable domain, with the rest obtained from reference TRBV5-1 and TRBJ2-1, is as follows: KAGVTQTPRYLIKTRGQQVTLSCSPISGHRSVSWYQQTPGQGLQFLFEYFSETQRNKGNFPGRFSGRQFSNSRSEMNVSTLELGDSALYLCASRLAGGGLNEQFFGPGTRLTVL.

This clone has just one count. This chain joins TRBV27 and TRBJ1-1; the D is unclear. Germline V gene data show CDR1 as MNHEY and CDR2 as SMNVEV (reference sequence). V gave up 6 bases and J gave up 7 bases, with 12 bases separating them. CDR3 length: 12 amino acids. The CDR3 protein is CASRTSGSEAFF. The DNA for the CDR3 is TGTGCCAGCAGAACATCCGGGAGTGAAGCTTTCTTT.

The genes are TRBV18 and TRBJ1-6; D unclear. The germline V gene has CDR1 KGHSH and CDR2 LQKENI. The CDR3 extends over 15 amino acids. V was pared by 4 bases and J by 7 bases, with 14 bases between. CDR3 loop: CASSLQLSENSPLHF. CDR3 DNA: TGTGCCAGCTCACTGCAGTTGAGCGAGAATTCACCCCTCCACTTT. Using reference TRBV18 and TRBJ1-6 for the parts outside the CDR3, the full variable domain is NAGVMQNPRHLVRRRGQEARLRCSPMKGHSHVYWYRQLPEEGLKFMVYLQKENIIDESGMPKERFSAEFPKEGPSILRIQQVVRGDSAAYFCASSLQLSENSPLHFGNGTRLTVT.

This chain joins TRBV6-5 and TRBJ1-2, with D unresolved. CDR1 and CDR2 (germline): MNHEY, SVGAGI. Trimming removed 0 bases at V and 6 bases at J, with 14 bases between. CDR3 length: 15 residues. The CDR3 protein is CASSYSLQAPNGYTF. In DNA, the CDR3 is TGTGCCAGCAGTTACTCGTTGCAGGCTCCCAATGGCTACACCTTC.

This rearrangement joins TRBV7-9 to TRBJ1-2, with D possibly matching TRBD1 (5 bases). Germline V gives CDR1 SEHNR, CDR2 FQNEAQ (reference sequence). Trimming cost V 3 bases and J 4 bases, with 12 bases left between them. The CDR3 consists of 14 residues. DNA of the CDR3: TGTGCCAGCAGCTTCCGGGGGGATGGCTATGGCTACACCTTC. Protein product: CASSFRGDGYGYTF.

This clone was seen only a few times. This chain links TRBV5-5 with TRBJ1-1, with D tentatively TRBD1 (5 bases). V lost 0 bases and J 4 bases, leaving 7 bases between the germline ends. Looked up from germline, CDR1 is SGHKS and CDR2 is YYEKEE (reference sequence). This CDR3 spans 13 amino acids. This CDR3 is CASSLGGPTEAFF. CDR3 coding DNA: TGTGCCAGCAGCTTGGGGGGCCCCACTGAAGCTTTCTTT.

V usage is TRBV7-9 and J usage is TRBJ2-2; 10 nucleotides match TRBD1. Germline V CDR1 and CDR2: SEHNR, FQNEAQ (reference sequence). V was clipped by 3 bases and J by 4 bases; unmatched bases: 5. The CDR3 runs to 16 residues. DNA of the CDR3: TGTGCCAGCAGCTTTGGACAGGGGGATGGCACCGGGGAGCTGTTTTTT. As protein: CASSFGQGDGTGELFF.

This clone was recorded only once. The V gene is TRBV10-3, the J gene TRBJ2-1, with 8 bases identical to TRBD2. Looked up from germline, CDR1 is ENHRY and CDR2 is SYGVKD. The CDR3 has 13 amino acids. The ends lost 10 bases at V and 4 bases at J; junction bases unmatched: 6. The CDR3 protein is CATTGGSYNEQFF. The CDR3, as DNA: TGTGCCACTACGGGGGGGAGTTACAATGAGCAGTTCTTC.

The V call is TRBV4-1, the J call TRBJ2-3, with TRBD2 as a possible D gene (6 bases). V was shortened by 6 bases and J by 5 bases, with 18 bases between the two germline ends. Germline loops: CDR1 MGHRA, CDR2 YSYEKL. The CDR3 extends over 15 amino acids. CDR3 nucleotide sequence: TGCGCCAGCAGGCCCCTCCCGGGAGTAGGAGATACGCAGTATTTT. Residues: CASRPLPGVGDTQYF.

Only a few counts were recorded for this clone. CDR3 nucleotide sequence: TGTGCCAGTAGTATGGTGCCGAGCTCCTATAATTCACCCCTCCACTTT. Protein product: CASSMVPSSYNSPLHF. The chain links TRBV19 to TRBJ1-6; D ambiguous. Per the germline V gene, CDR1 is LNHDA and CDR2 is SQIVND (reference sequence). With 3 bases removed from V and 0 bases from J, the gap between germline ends came to 9 bases. This CDR3 has 16 amino acids.

The chain combines TRBV5-5 with TRBJ2-5; possible D gene TRBD1, 6 bases. Germline assignment: CDR1 SGHKS and CDR2 YYEKEE (reference sequence). The CDR3 consists of 14 residues. V shed 3 bases and J shed 4 bases, with 13 bases lying between them. CDR3: CASSWTAAGETQYF. In DNA, the CDR3 is TGTGCCAGCAGCTGGACAGCGGCTGGAGAGACCCAGTACTTC.

CDR3 DNA: TGCGCCAGCAGTCCGACTAGCGGGAGTATCTCAGATACGCAGTATTTT. This sequence encodes CASSPTSGSISDTQYF. J is TRBJ2-3 and V is TRBV10-1, with 12 nucleotides matching TRBD2. With 5 bases clipped from V and 4 bases from J, the junction kept 7 bases outside the gene matches. Germline CDR1 is WNHNN and CDR2 is SYGVQD (reference sequence). CDR3 length: 16 amino acids.

The chain couples TRBV9 to TRBJ1-3; D is perhaps TRBD1 (6 bases). V was cut by 3 bases and J by 2 bases, with 15 bases left in between. Per germline, CDR1 SGDLS and CDR2 YYNGEE. The CDR3 is 16 amino acids. The CDR3 sequence: CASSGDNRIPGNTIYF. In DNA form, the CDR3 reads TGTGCCAGCAGCGGGGACAACCGAATTCCTGGAAACACCATATATTTT.

This chain links TRBV2 with TRBJ2-7; D may be TRBD1 (5 bases). This CDR3 is 14 amino acids long. Looked up from germline, CDR1 is SNHLY and CDR2 is FYNNEI. V gave up 4 bases and J gave up 6 bases, with 16 bases separating them. Written as DNA, the CDR3 is TGTGCCAGCAGTGTCAGGGTGGATCGAAGCGAGCAGTACTTC. The encoded protein is CASSVRVDRSEQYF.

This chain connects TRBV7-2 to TRBJ1-1; D is unclear. This CDR3 contains 13 residues. Trimming removed 5 bases at V and 1 base at J, with 8 bases between. CDR1 is SGHTA, CDR2 FQGNSA, per germline. The CDR3 reads CASSANGNTEAFF. The CDR3 DNA reads as TGTGCCAGCAGCGCTAATGGGAACACTGAAGCTTTCTTT.

In its sample, this clone was seen once. This chain links TRBV6-5 with TRBJ1-2, with D possibly matching TRBD1 (6 bases). The CDR3 covers 14 residues. V dropped 4 bases and J dropped 1 base, with 10 bases sitting between them. The V gene's germline CDR1 is MNHEY and CDR2 SVGAGI. CDR3 coding DNA: TGTGCCAGCAGTTTAGGACAGCGTAACTATGGCTACACCTTC. This translates into CASSLGQRNYGYTF.